The 15 T cell receptor beta chains given below trace back to one sample, sequenced in a study of CD8 T cells in ankylosing spondylitis (dated by TCRdb to 2016 to 2017). The study at large found these results: A TCR beta motif of about 8 highly homologous amino acid variants appeared characteristic of blood from ankylosing spondylitis patients.

Receptors were amplified or captured by 5' RACE. Instrument used: Illumina HiSeq 2500. TCRdb's own reprocessing of the public reads used fastp at Q25 and MiXCR and kept productive beta chains. Rows merge per CDR3 protein into single entries with the most common DNA and genes. The sample contains fewer than 750,000 distinct CDR3 sequences, 15% to 20% of them found a single time. The top ten hold over 15% of the sample. Their antigens remain unidentified. Specimen: blood, either unsorted or a sorted T cell fraction (not recorded which). These receptors were obtained from a male donor with ankylosing spondylitis.

This clonotype was recorded a few times. The CDR3 is CASSVSSSYNSPLHF. The CDR3 coding sequence is TGTGCCAGCAGTGTTTCCAGCTCCTATAATTCACCCCTCCACTTT. The chain combines TRBV12-3 or TRBV12-4 with TRBJ1-6; D is unresolved. V dropped 5 bases and J dropped 0 bases, with 8 bases sitting between them. This CDR3 spans 15 amino acids.

This clonotype was picked up a small number of times. The chain employs TRBV10-3 and TRBJ1-2, with D perhaps TRBD1 (5 bases). Germline-derived CDR1 and CDR2 are ENHRY and SYGVKD. The CDR3 extends over 14 amino acids. The V and J ends lost 10 bases and 4 bases respectively, with 19 bases between them. CDR3 DNA sequence: TGTGCCACCCTTCTCGAGGGACTGAGCTATGGCTACACCTTC. This encodes CATLLEGLSYGYTF.

The chain combines TRBV29-1 with TRBJ1-1; no clear D. CDR1 and CDR2 from the germline V gene are SQVTM and ANQGSEA. V lost 7 bases, J lost 4 bases, and 13 bases lay in between. The CDR3 runs to 12 residues. CDR3 DNA: TGCAGCGCCTCGGGCCTGGGCACTGAAGCTTTCTTT. Translating gives CSASGLGTEAFF.

This sequence joins TRBV21-1 and TRBJ2-1. TRBV21-1 is a documented pseudogene. The CDR3 consists of 13 residues. The CDR3 spells CASSKQSDNEQFF. The CDR3 DNA sequence: TGTGCCAGCAGCAAACAGTCGGACAATGAGCAGTTCTTC.

The chain recombines TRBV11-2 with TRBJ2-7; the D gene is possibly TRBD2 (6 bases). Germline assignment: CDR1 SGHAT and CDR2 FQNNGV. V was clipped by 1 base and J by 4 bases, with 11 bases between them. There are 14 residues in the CDR3. The CDR3 sequence: CASSLASGVYEQYF. CDR3 DNA: TGTGCCAGCAGCTTAGCTTCGGGGGTTTACGAGCAGTACTTC.

The rearrangement joins TRBV3-1 to TRBJ1-1, with D hard to call. Between the trimmed V and J ends, which lost 0 bases and 4 bases, there was a span of 9 bases. This CDR3 contains 14 residues. Germline V gene sequence: CDR1 LGHDT, CDR2 YNNKEL (reference sequence). CDR3 protein: CASSQEIKGTEAFF. The CDR3, as DNA: TGTGCCAGCAGCCAAGAAATTAAGGGCACTGAAGCTTTCTTT.

This clonotype was picked up many times. This rearrangement joins TRBV28 to TRBJ1-6, with a possible D match to TRBD1 (5 bases). Trimming cost V 6 bases and J 9 bases, with 12 bases left between them. Germline CDR1 MDHEN, CDR2 SYDVKM. CDR3 length: 13 amino acids. The CDR3: CASSSPGRSPLHF. The CDR3 DNA reads TGTGCCAGCAGCTCACCAGGGCGTTCACCCCTCCACTTT.

This clonotype was counted only a few times. The chain combines TRBV20-1 with TRBJ2-4; the D gene could be TRBD1 or TRBD2 (6 bases each). Germline V lookup: CDR1 DFQATT, CDR2 SNEGSKA (reference sequence). The CDR3 consists of 17 residues. Trimming stripped 6 bases from V and 0 bases from J, with 21 bases between. CDR3 residues: CSAIRRVGGSAKNIQYF. The DNA of the CDR3 is TGCAGTGCGATAAGAAGGGTGGGGGGCTCAGCCAAAAACATTCAGTACTTC.

This clonotype has just a few counts. This chain joins TRBV5-1 and TRBJ2-7, with D possibly being TRBD1 (5 bases). The CDR3 length is 13 residues. The ends were cut back, 2 bases at V and 5 bases at J, with 11 bases in the middle. Per germline, CDR1 SGHRS and CDR2 YFSETQ. The CDR3 coding sequence is TGCGCCAGCAGCTTAAACAGGTGGGACGAGCAGTACTTC. Translated, it gives CASSLNRWDEQYF.

The chain recombines TRBV6-2 or TRBV6-3 with TRBJ2-7; 8 bases are shared with TRBD2. CDR1 and CDR2 (germline): MNHEY, SVGEGT. This CDR3 region has 16 residues. Trimming removed 6 bases from V and 1 base from J; junction bases left unmatched: 11. CDR3 bases: TGTGCCAGCAGCTCGGGACTAGTCGGACTATCCTACGAGCAGTACTTC. Protein sequence: CASSSGLVGLSYEQYF.

V and J are TRBV4-3 and TRBJ2-3; no firm D call. CDR1 and CDR2 from the germline V gene are LGHNA and YSLEER. The V and J ends lost 0 bases and 0 bases respectively, with 10 bases between them. This CDR3 comprises 16 residues. The CDR3 loop is CASSQEVEQSTDTQYF. As DNA, the CDR3 is TGCGCCAGCAGCCAAGAGGTGGAACAAAGCACAGATACGCAGTATTTT.

Turning to this clonotype: An end of the junction differs from the germline gene, which may be a read error. The chain couples TRBV10-3 to TRBJ1-1; D is perhaps TRBD1 (5 bases). CDR3 length: 15 residues. CDR1 and CDR2 from the germline V gene are ENHRY and SYGVKD. CDR3 region: CSISESTVFNTEAFF. DNA for the CDR3: TGTTCCATCAGTGAGTCGACAGTTTTTAACACTGAAGCTTTCTTT.

The V gene is TRBV20-1, the J gene TRBJ1-2; the D is unclear. Deletions cut 6 bases from V and 0 bases from J, with 8 bases between. In germline, CDR1 is DFQATT, CDR2 SNEGSKA (reference sequence). CDR3 length equals 12 residues. CDR3 bases: TGCAGTGCACCAGGTTCTAACTATGGCTACACCTTC. This codes for CSAPGSNYGYTF.

There are a few counts of this clonotype. The rearrangement links TRBV27 to TRBJ2-7, with TRBD1 matching 7 bases. Germline V lookup: CDR1 MNHEY, CDR2 SMNVEV (reference sequence). V was pared by 3 bases and J by 3 bases, with 2 bases of the junction left unmatched. This CDR3 has 13 amino acids. The CDR3 bases are TGTGCCAGCAGTTTGACAGGGCACTACGAGCAGTACTTC. Amino acids: CASSLTGHYEQYF.

V usage is TRBV6-6 and J usage is TRBJ2-5, with D unresolved. The CDR3 length is 13 residues. The V and J ends lost 5 bases and 5 bases respectively, with 12 bases between them. CDR1 and CDR2 from the germline V gene are MNHNY and SVGAGI (reference sequence). For the CDR3, the DNA is TGTGCCAGCAGTCCCACCGCGTGGGAGACCCAGTACTTC. Its protein is CASSPTAWETQYF.